This T cell receptor beta chain appears in the sequencing data of a study of CD8 T cells in Susac syndrome (dated by TCRdb to about 2019). Regarding the study in general: Whether CD8+ T cell activation and differentiation in Susac syndrome was antigen driven was tested using repertoire sequencing.

High-throughput TCR beta sequencing profiled peripheral blood CD8+ and CD4+ T cells from healthy donors, Susac syndrome patients and multiple sclerosis patients. The healthy donors served as controls matched for age and sex. Bulk CD8+ and CD4+ T cells were purified magnetically by negative isolation, whereas CD8+ TEMRA cells were enriched by FACS. Blood was collected in EDTA tubes and processed within 24 hours, with PBMCs isolated through density gradient centrifugation. PBMCs intended for TCR sequencing were cryopreserved in liquid nitrogen and thawed later in a water bath at 37 degrees C. A purity of at least 90% was achieved for sorted or isolated CD4+, CD8+ and CD8+ TEMRA cells. Taken from cysteine to phenylalanine, the CDR3 has 14 residues. The sequence is cut down to CDR3 DNA, 42 bases in frame from base 1. Trimming takes 3 bases from V and 0 bases from J, and the germline ends sit 8 bases apart. CDR1 and CDR2 are read off the germline V gene as KGHSH and LQKENI.

RNA was extracted with the RNeasy kit and 0.5 to 1 ug was reverse transcribed using random hexamers. The immunoSEQ multiplex PCR assay, which covers 54 Vbeta and 13 Jbeta segments, was used to amplify TCR beta CDR3 regions. Bias from PCR amplification was corrected by using a synthetic template baseline for primer optimization and for computational correction. The study's own analysis went as follows. Reads were annotated to V, D and J genes according to IMGT and were analyzed with immunoSEQ Analyzer, with only productive sequences retained. To calculate clonality, Shannon entropy was normalized by log2 of the number of productive unique sequences and then subtracted from one. For each patient and control, public and private clones were evaluated among the 100 most prevalent clones. Clones were defined as Susac-specific when absent from the healthy and MS cohorts, from about a thousand published viral clones and from other ImmuneACCESS disease sequences. Starting from the raw public reads, TCRdb applied fastp trimming at Q25, assembled clones with MiXCR and retained in-frame beta chains. Each entry merges the rows of one CDR3 protein and shows their most common DNA and genes. The V and J calls reflect TCRdb's pipeline rather than the authors' work. In all, the sample holds 110,000 or so distinct CDR3 sequences, and 85% to 95% of those were seen once. The ten largest clonotypes hold roughly 0.092% of the sample.

What the work shows at the level of the full study, not this receptor alone: The TCR sequencing and HLA analysis was acknowledged to have included a relatively small number of individuals.

With regard to this clonotype: Its antigen is still unknown. Base qualities are not at hand, and no much larger clone is one base apart.

Recombination joined TRBV18 with TRBJ1-1, with the D gene call left open. This TCR was recovered from a human donor in good health. Material: CD4+ T cells from PBMCs. DNA sequence: TGTGCCAGCTCACCGAGGGAGGTGAACACTGAAGCTTTCTTT. This is translated as CASSPREVNTEAFF.